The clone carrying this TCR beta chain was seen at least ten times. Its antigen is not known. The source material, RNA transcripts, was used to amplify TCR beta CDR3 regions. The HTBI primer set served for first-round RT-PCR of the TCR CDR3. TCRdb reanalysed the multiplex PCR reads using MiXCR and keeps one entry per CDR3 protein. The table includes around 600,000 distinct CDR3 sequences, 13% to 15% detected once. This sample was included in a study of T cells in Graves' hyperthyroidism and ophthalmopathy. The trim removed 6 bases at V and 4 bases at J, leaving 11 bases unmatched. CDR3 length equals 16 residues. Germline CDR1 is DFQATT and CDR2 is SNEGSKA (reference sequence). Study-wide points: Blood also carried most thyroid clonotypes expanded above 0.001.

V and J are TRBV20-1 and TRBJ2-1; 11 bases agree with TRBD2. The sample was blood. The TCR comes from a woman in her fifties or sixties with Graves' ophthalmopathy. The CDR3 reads CSAPSGRPLGYNEQFF. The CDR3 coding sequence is TGCAGTGCGCCTAGCGGGAGGCCATTGGGTTACAATGAGCAGTTCTTC.